This TCR beta chain was found in a study of identical twins. Trimming shortened V by 5 bases and J by 0 bases, and 14 bases separated the two germline ends. Germline V gene lookup returns CDR1 SGHTA and CDR2 FQGNSA. CDR3 length equals 15 residues. This clonotype showed up just a few times. TCRdb processed the 5' RACE reads anew with MiXCR; each CDR3 protein has one entry. The table records under 900,000 distinct CDR3 sequences, roughly 18% of them present only once. The data also belong to a second study, concerning T cells expressing NK-cell markers. That paper adds: Among eight sequenced donors, seven carried HCMV seropositivity while one was seronegative.

This TCR came from a woman aged 18-29 years in good health. The sample comprised PBMCs. The rearrangement links TRBV7-2 to TRBJ2-7; no firm D call. The CDR3 spells CASSPRATNSYEQYF. As DNA, the CDR3 is TGTGCCAGCAGCCCACGGGCCACCAACTCCTACGAGCAGTACTTC.